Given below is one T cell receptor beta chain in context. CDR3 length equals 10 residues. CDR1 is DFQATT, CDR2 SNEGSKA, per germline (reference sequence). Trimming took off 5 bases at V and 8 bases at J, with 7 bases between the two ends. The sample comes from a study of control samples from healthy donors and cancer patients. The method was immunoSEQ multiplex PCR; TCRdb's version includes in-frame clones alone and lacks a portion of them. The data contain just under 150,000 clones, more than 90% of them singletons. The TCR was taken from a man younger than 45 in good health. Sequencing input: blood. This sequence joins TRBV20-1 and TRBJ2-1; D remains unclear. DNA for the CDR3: TGCAGTGCTCATGAGGATGAGCAGTTCTTC. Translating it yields CSAHEDEQFF.